The present T cell receptor (beta chain) was sequenced within a study of PD-1 blockade in classical Hodgkin lymphoma. V lost 7 bases to trimming and J lost 5 bases; unmatched junction nucleotides: 16. Germline V CDR1 and CDR2: LNHDA, SQIVND (reference sequence). The CDR3 covers 19 residues. Following autologous stem cell transplantation, relapse occurred in every patient, and exposure to brentuximab vedotin varied. Investigators isolated CD4+ T cells from thawed PBMCs through magnetic negative selection. Patients showed best responses of complete response, partial response or progressive disease. Assay: immunoSEQ multiplex PCR; the TCRdb copy retains only in-frame clones and omits some. This table has 15,000 or so clones, 85% appearing once.

This rearrangement joins TRBV19 to TRBJ2-1, with 14 bases aligning to TRBD2. This TCR derives from a human donor with classical Hodgkin lymphoma. This specimen was CD4+ T cells from blood, taken at baseline. The CDR3 sequence is CASTSHGRLAGGPDNEQFF. The CDR3 bases are TGTGCCAGTACCTCACATGGGAGACTAGCGGGAGGGCCGGACAATGAGCAGTTCTTC.